What follows are 10 T cell receptor beta chains derived from one specimen sequenced in a study of shared clonotypes between healthy human individuals (dated by TCRdb to 2019 to 2021). The library was prepared using the immunoSEQ multiplex PCR assay. Held by TCRdb, this immuneACCESS table contains in-frame sequences only and omits some clones. Under half of the omission traces to an unresolved V gene where checked; the cause of the rest is unknown. The sample table contains a few million clones; only one count was recorded for just under 95% of them. Around 0.35% of the sample is taken by the ten largest. Sequences were obtained from naive CD4+ T cells from PBMCs. This sample's cell subset or site label indicates: CD45RA+ positively selected. Source of these receptors: a man aged 18 to 35 in good health. Some clones in this sample may be carry-over from other donors' samples.

The chain combines TRBV5-1 with TRBJ1-1; D possibly corresponds to TRBD1 (6 bases). Germline CDR1 and CDR2: SGHRS and YFSETQ. V was trimmed by 4 bases and J by 5 bases, leaving 21 bases between them. The CDR3 spans 16 residues. The CDR3, as DNA: TGCGCCAGCAGCGTGGCGTCGGGGGGGCAGAGGACTGAAGCTTTCTTT. It encodes CASSVASGGQRTEAFF.

The chain couples TRBV18 to TRBJ1-4; D gene uncertain. Trimming stripped 4 bases from V and 5 bases from J, with 17 bases between. The germline CDR1 and CDR2 sequences are KGHSH and LQKENI. There are 16 residues in the CDR3. CDR3 loop: CASSLTKQSLNEKLFF. In nucleotides, the CDR3 is TGTGCCAGCTCACTCACGAAACAGAGCTTAAATGAAAAACTGTTTTTT.

The chain links TRBV19 to TRBJ1-5; 7 nucleotides align to TRBD1. Germline V lookup: CDR1 LNHDA, CDR2 SQIVND (reference sequence). The CDR3 has 13 amino acids. J lost 6 bases, V lost 5 bases, and 4 bases had no gene match. Here the CDR3 DNA reads TGTGCCAGTAGTTCGACAGGGAGTCAGCCCCAGCATTTT. It translates to CASSSTGSQPQHF.

This clone was observed once. The chain employs TRBV2 and TRBJ1-5, with TRBD1 matching over 8 bases. From germline, CDR1 is SNHLY and CDR2 FYNNEI. Trimming cost V 6 bases and J 0 bases; bases outside gene matches: 4. This CDR3 is 15 amino acids long. CDR3 region: CASSSTGGSNQPQHF. In DNA, the CDR3 is TGTGCCAGCAGCAGTACAGGGGGTAGCAATCAGCCCCAGCATTTT.

CDR3 region: CASSQDPDRSYGYTF. In DNA form, the CDR3 reads TGTGCCAGCAGCCAAGATCCGGACAGGAGCTATGGCTACACCTTC. The J gene is TRBJ1-2, the V gene TRBV4-2, with 7 bases matching TRBD1. There are 15 residues in the CDR3. The V gene end was trimmed by 0 bases and the J gene end by 4 bases; junction bases not matched to a gene: 5. Germline V gene sequence: CDR1 LGHNA, CDR2 YNFKEQ.

This rearrangement joins TRBV9 to TRBJ1-2; 8 bases map to TRBD1. Germline V gene sequence: CDR1 SGDLS, CDR2 YYNGEE. V was pared by 3 bases and J by 2 bases, with 6 bases of the junction left unmatched. The CDR3 totals 15 residues. The CDR3 here is CASSASGQGNYGYTF. CDR3 nucleotides: TGTGCCAGCAGCGCGAGCGGACAGGGCAACTATGGCTACACCTTC.

V usage is TRBV28 and J usage is TRBJ2-3; D is uncertain. There are 15 residues in the CDR3. V lost 2 bases, J lost 1 base, and 10 bases lay in between. Germline V lookup: CDR1 MDHEN, CDR2 SYDVKM. CDR3 in amino acids: CASSLTAVGTDTQYF. The CDR3 nucleotides read TGTGCCAGCAGTTTAACCGCCGTGGGCACAGATACGCAGTATTTT.

Here the CDR3 reads CASSALGLAKNIQYF. The CDR3 DNA reads as TGCGCCAGCAGTGCCCTGGGGTTAGCCAAAAACATTCAGTACTTC. The gene calls are TRBV10-2 and TRBJ2-4, with D uncertain. The CDR3 length is 15 residues. Germline V CDR1 and CDR2: WSHSY, SAAADI. The V and J ends lost 4 bases and 0 bases respectively, with 10 bases between them.

This sequence joins TRBV19 and TRBJ2-7; no reliable D call. Germline assignment: CDR1 LNHDA and CDR2 SQIVND (reference sequence). With 4 bases removed from V and 3 bases from J, the gap between germline ends came to 10 bases. The length of the CDR3 is 13 residues. This CDR3 reads CASSTRHFYEQYF. In DNA, the CDR3 is TGTGCCAGTAGTACCAGACACTTCTACGAGCAGTACTTC.

The V and J genes are TRBV28 and TRBJ2-5, with D perhaps matching TRBD2 (6 bases). The CDR3 consists of 14 residues. Trimming took off 2 bases at V and 5 bases at J, with 12 bases between the two ends. Germline CDR1 reads MDHEN; CDR2 reads SYDVKM. CDR3 sequence: CASSLERVSETQYF. The CDR3, as DNA: TGTGCCAGCAGTTTAGAGCGGGTTAGTGAGACCCAGTACTTC. The full variable domain, completed using reference TRBV28 and TRBJ2-5, is DVKVTQSSRYLVKRTGEKVFLECVQDMDHENMFWYRQDPGLGLRLIYFSYDVKMKEKGDIPEGYSVSREKKERFSLILESASTNQTSMYLCASSLERVSETQYFGPGTRLLVL.